The clone carrying this T cell receptor (beta chain) was seen a few times. Antigen: not known. By flow cytometry, patients selected for sequencing had shown an expansion of CD8+CD57+ cells. This record comes from a study of CD8+CD57+ T cells in acquired aplastic anemia. Study-wide background: Across the sorted CD4+ and CD8+ cells, DNA amounts averaged roughly 3 ug.

TCR beta VDJ and CDR3 profiling used genomic DNA as template. From the reads, TCRdb called clonotypes with MiXCR, one entry per CDR3 protein. The table records roughly 98,000 distinct CDR3 sequences, around two thirds of them present only once. Broader study findings: With respect to CD8+ Simpson's diversity, patients and controls did not differ significantly.

The CDR3 is made up of 15 amino acids. Germline CDR1 SGHVS, CDR2 FNYEAQ. V dropped 5 bases and J dropped 5 bases, with 15 bases sitting between them. The sequenced material came from sorted CD4+, CD8+, or CD8+CD57+ T cells (not recorded which) from PBMCs. The V call is TRBV7-6, the J call TRBJ2-2; D may be TRBD1 (6 bases). This TCR came from a human donor with aplastic anemia. CDR3 residues: CASSAGTLGTGELFF. CDR3 nucleotide sequence: TGTGCCAGCAGCGCCGGGACACTAGGAACCGGGGAGCTGTTTTTT.